The 29 T cell receptor beta chains below come from one sample, sequenced in a study of CD8+ T cells in alopecia areata. Following extraction, RNA underwent reverse transcription to cDNA, which served as the sequencing template. Assay used: immunoSEQ multiplex PCR; TCRdb lists only in-frame clones, some missing. The sample holds about 200,000 clones, about 60% seen once. Treatment specified: oral pan-JAK inhibitor, 5-10 mg twice daily. The specimen was CD4+ T cells sorted from blood, collected at week 4, from a patient treated with tofacitinib. The source is a human donor with alopecia areata.

V usage is TRBV29-1 and J usage is TRBJ1-1; 7 nucleotides align to TRBD1. Germline V lookup: CDR1 SQVTM, CDR2 ANQGSEA. Losses at the gene ends were 5 bases for V and 2 bases for J; bases not matched to a gene: 5. The CDR3 sequence is 13 residues long. The DNA of the CDR3 is TGCAGCGTTCAGGGGGTCGTCAACACTGAAGCTTTCTTT. This sequence encodes CSVQGVVNTEAFF.

This clone has more than one count but fewer than ten. The rearrangement joins TRBV29-1 to TRBJ1-3; 9 nucleotides agree with TRBD1. There are 14 residues in the CDR3. Germline V gives CDR1 SQVTM, CDR2 ANQGSEA. Trimming took 6 bases from V and 2 from J; bases not matched to a gene: 5. The CDR3 sequence is CSVGQGPPGNTIYF. The CDR3 region has the DNA TGCAGCGTGGGACAGGGCCCTCCTGGAAACACCATATATTTT.

V and J are TRBV11-1 and TRBJ2-3; maybe TRBD2 (7 bases). CDR1 and CDR2 from the germline V gene are SGHAT and FQDESV (reference sequence). The CDR3 runs to 16 residues. V lost 4 bases to trimming and J lost 3 bases, with 17 bases between them. CDR3 in amino acids: CASSSRTRGGTDTQYF. The CDR3 region has the DNA TGTGCCAGCAGCTCCAGGACCAGGGGAGGGACAGATACGCAGTATTTT.

The sample holds a few counts of this clone. This rearrangement joins TRBV5-4 to TRBJ1-6, with 10 positions matching TRBD1. Germline V gene lookup returns CDR1 SGHNT and CDR2 YYREEE (reference sequence). V lost 5 bases and J lost 7; bases outside the gene matches: 9. This CDR3 is 16 amino acids long. The CDR3 sequence: CASRNIPGQGNSPLHF. In DNA, the CDR3 is TGTGCCAGCAGGAACATACCGGGACAGGGGAATTCACCCCTCCACTTT.

This clone was seen more than once but under ten times. V gene TRBV6-4 combines with J gene TRBJ1-6; D gene unclear. CDR3 length equals 14 residues. The V gene lost 2 bases and the J gene lost 7 bases, with 9 bases spanning the gap. Looked up from germline, CDR1 is MRHNA and CDR2 is SNTAGT. Written as DNA, the CDR3 is TGTGCCAGCAGTGACGGCCTAGGGAATTCACCCCTCCACTTT. This sequence encodes CASSDGLGNSPLHF.

The chain is built from TRBV9 and TRBJ2-2; TRBD1 might be the D (5 bases). The germline V gene encodes CDR1 SGDLS and CDR2 YYNGEE. The CDR3 has 16 amino acids. The V end was cut by 4 bases, the J end by 2 bases, with 15 bases between. For the CDR3, the DNA is TGTGCCAGCAGCCCGAGGACAACAGCAAACACCGGGGAGCTGTTTTTT. Its protein is CASSPRTTANTGELFF.

The rearrangement joins TRBV30 to TRBJ2-5; D is unresolved. This CDR3 has 15 residues. V was shortened by 0 bases and J by 0 bases, with 11 bases between the two germline ends. Germline CDR1 and CDR2: GTSNPN and SVGIG (reference sequence). CDR3 in amino acids: CAWSVGPPDQETQYF. For the CDR3, the DNA is TGTGCCTGGAGTGTCGGACCCCCGGACCAAGAGACCCAGTACTTC.

The V and J genes are TRBV30 and TRBJ2-5, with 9 bases identical to TRBD2. The CDR3 length is 17 residues. CDR1 is GTSNPN and CDR2 is SVGIG in the germline V gene (reference sequence). V shed 1 base and J 1 base; nucleotides not matched to a gene: 10. The CDR3 protein is CAWSERGAYVRQETQYF. The CDR3 nucleotides read TGTGCCTGGAGTGAGCGGGGGGCCTATGTACGCCAAGAGACCCAGTACTTC.

The sample holds a few counts of this clone. V gene TRBV4-2 combines with J gene TRBJ1-2; a weak D match, TRBD1 (5 bases). Germline CDR1 and CDR2: LGHNA and YNFKEQ. Trimming stripped 8 bases from V and 3 bases from J, with 13 bases between. This CDR3 contains 13 residues. In DNA, the CDR3 is TGTGCCAGCTCTCACGGGGCGGACTATGGCTACACCTTC. Its protein product is CASSHGADYGYTF.

The chain employs TRBV5-1 and TRBJ1-6; D may be TRBD1 (5 bases). Trimming stripped 4 bases from V and 7 bases from J, with 12 bases between. From germline, CDR1 is SGHRS and CDR2 YFSETQ. The CDR3 consists of 14 residues. This chain's CDR3 is CASSIGTENSPLHF. The DNA of the CDR3 is TGCGCCAGCAGCATCGGGACCGAGAATTCACCCCTCCACTTT.

The genes are TRBV30 and TRBJ1-1; D unresolved. The CDR3 runs to 13 residues. V lost 3 bases to trimming and J lost 1 base, with 9 bases between them. Germline lookup yields CDR1 GTSNPN and CDR2 SVGIG (reference sequence). The CDR3 nucleotides read TGTGCCTGGAGCGGTCGGACGAACACTGAAGCTTTCTTT. Translated, it gives CAWSGRTNTEAFF.

The chain has TRBV27 and TRBJ2-5, with 9 bases lining up with TRBD1. The CDR3 contains 15 residues. V lost 5 bases and J lost 4; bases outside the gene matches: 8. The germline CDR1 and CDR2 sequences are MNHEY and SMNVEV (reference sequence). The CDR3 spells CASSTGQGRGETQYF. As DNA, the CDR3 is TGTGCCAGCAGTACCGGACAGGGGAGAGGAGAGACCCAGTACTTC.

This clone was detected a few times. The chain is built from TRBV6-5 and TRBJ1-2; D perhaps matches TRBD1 (5 bases). Germline V gene sequence: CDR1 MNHEY, CDR2 SVGAGI. V gave up 0 bases and J gave up 5 bases, with 16 bases separating them. The CDR3 extends over 16 amino acids. The CDR3 loop reads CASSYSSGRGIYGYTF. The CDR3 region has the DNA TGTGCCAGCAGTTACTCGAGCGGGAGGGGTATTTATGGCTACACCTTC.

This sequence joins TRBV28 and TRBJ1-4; D gene ambiguous. V was shortened by 8 bases and J by 7 bases, with 5 bases between the two germline ends. There are 10 residues in the CDR3. Germline values: CDR1 MDHEN, CDR2 SYDVKM. CDR3 in DNA: TGTGCCAGCGGAATTGAAAAACTGTTTTTT. It is translated as CASGIEKLFF.

V usage is TRBV30 and J usage is TRBJ1-2; 8 nucleotides line up with TRBD1. CDR3 size: 16 residues. Trimming took 3 bases from V and 4 from J; bases not matched to a gene: 13. Germline V gene sequence: CDR1 GTSNPN, CDR2 SVGIG (reference sequence). CDR3 sequence (DNA): TGTGCCTGGAGCCCAAGGCAGGGGGCGGTCACCTATGGCTACACCTTC. It specifies CAWSPRQGAVTYGYTF.

This clone has only a few counts. The genes are TRBV28 and TRBJ2-2, with 9 nucleotides matching TRBD2. Losses at the gene ends were 5 bases for V and 4 bases for J; bases not matched to a gene: 5. CDR1 and CDR2 from the germline V gene are MDHEN and SYDVKM. The CDR3 is 15 amino acids. The CDR3 nucleotides are TGTGCCAGCAGTAACCTGGGACTAGCCACCGGGGAGCTGTTTTTT. Protein: CASSNLGLATGELFF.

This chain links TRBV29-1 with TRBJ2-2, with D hard to call. This CDR3 comprises 16 residues. Germline V gene lookup returns CDR1 SQVTM and CDR2 ANQGSEA. The germline V and J ends were trimmed by 5 bases and 1 base, with 17 bases remaining between them. CDR3 DNA sequence: TGCAGCGTTCCTTCGACGGCACGGGTGAACACCGGGGAGCTGTTTTTT. Translating it yields CSVPSTARVNTGELFF.

V and J are TRBV7-2 and TRBJ2-3, with D possibly called TRBD1 or TRBD2 (5 bases each). Germline V gene lookup returns CDR1 SGHTA and CDR2 FQGNSA. The V end was cut by 6 bases, the J end by 1 base, with 5 bases between. CDR3 size: 12 residues. DNA for the CDR3: TGTGCCAGCAGGGGGGGCACAGATACGCAGTATTTT. This gives the protein CASRGGTDTQYF.

This rearrangement joins TRBV30 to TRBJ2-5, with TRBD2 identical over 8 bases. Germline V CDR1 and CDR2: GTSNPN, SVGIG (reference sequence). CDR3 length: 14 residues. The trim removed 0 bases at V and 7 bases at J, leaving 7 bases unmatched. For the CDR3, the DNA is TGTGCCTGGAGTGTCCCTAGCGGGTCCCGGACCCAGTACTTC. Translated, it gives CAWSVPSGSRTQYF.

The V gene is TRBV9, the J gene TRBJ2-5, with D hard to call. Germline CDR1 SGDLS, CDR2 YYNGEE. This CDR3 has 13 amino acids. Trimming left V 4 bases short and J 2 bases short, with 9 bases between. The CDR3 loop is CASSPAVQETQYF. Written as DNA, the CDR3 is TGTGCCAGCAGCCCGGCCGTTCAAGAGACCCAGTACTTC.

V gene TRBV5-4 combines with J gene TRBJ2-5; 13 nucleotides align to TRBD2. Trimming cost V 7 bases and J 1 base; bases outside gene matches: 1. The CDR3 has 14 residues. Germline CDR1 reads SGHNT; CDR2 reads YYREEE (reference sequence). CDR3 nucleotides: TGTGCCAGCGGACTAGCGGGAGCCCAAGAGACCCAGTACTTC. It translates to CASGLAGAQETQYF.

This clone has only one observation. The V and J genes are TRBV23-1 and TRBJ2-1; tentatively, D is TRBD1 (6 bases). TRBV23-1 is an ORF; its function is uncertain. This CDR3 has 16 residues. The V gene lost 3 bases and the J gene lost 7 bases, with 19 bases spanning the gap. The CDR3 is CASSQSWGRRFNEQFF. The DNA of the CDR3 is TGCGCCAGCAGTCAGTCTTGGGGGCGAAGGTTTAATGAGCAGTTCTTC.

The chain uses TRBV11-2 and TRBJ1-6; weak D call: TRBD1 (5 bases). Germline V lookup: CDR1 SGHAT, CDR2 FQNNGV. The CDR3 spans 16 residues. V was pared by 2 bases and J by 8 bases, with 16 bases between. CDR3 residues: CASSLQARWGYSPLHF. The CDR3 nucleotides read TGTGCCAGCAGCTTACAGGCTCGCTGGGGCTATTCACCCCTCCACTTT.

The chain employs TRBV11-2 and TRBJ1-6, with D perhaps TRBD1 (6 bases). Trimming stripped 5 bases from V and 1 base from J, with 15 bases between. CDR1 is SGHAT and CDR2 is FQNNGV in the germline V gene. The CDR3 runs 17 residues. CDR3 amino acids: CASSTRQVGSYNSPLHF. The CDR3 nucleotides are TGTGCCAGCAGCACCCGACAGGTTGGGTCCTATAATTCACCCCTCCACTTT.

This clone was seen a handful of times. The rearrangement uses TRBV18 and TRBJ1-3; TRBD1 matches 9 bases. CDR3 length: 17 amino acids. The germline V gene has CDR1 KGHSH and CDR2 LQKENI. The ends lost 2 bases at V and 4 bases at J; junction bases unmatched: 9. The CDR3 loop reads CASSPRTGESVGNTIYF. DNA for the CDR3: TGTGCCAGCTCACCAAGGACAGGGGAGTCTGTCGGAAACACCATATATTTT.

This clone was found a few times. The chain combines TRBV30 with TRBJ1-1; maybe TRBD1 (6 bases). Germline V gene data show CDR1 as GTSNPN and CDR2 as SVGIG (reference sequence). The CDR3 loop spans 14 amino acids. V dropped 4 bases and J dropped 0 bases, with 12 bases sitting between them. This chain's CDR3 is CAWNRDNMNTEAFF. CDR3 nucleotide sequence: TGTGCCTGGAACCGGGACAACATGAACACTGAAGCTTTCTTT.

The chain has TRBV5-1 and TRBJ2-1; D uncertain. The CDR3 is made up of 13 amino acids. CDR1 and CDR2 (germline): SGHRS, YFSETQ. V dropped 3 bases and J dropped 5 bases, with 9 bases sitting between them. The CDR3 protein is CASSSLTDNEQFF. The CDR3, as DNA: TGCGCCAGCAGCTCCTTGACTGACAATGAGCAGTTCTTC.

The CDR3 coding sequence is TGTGCCTGGAGCGCATCCGGAGTTCCTTTGGATACGCAGTATTTT. Its translation is CAWSASGVPLDTQYF. The genes are TRBV30 and TRBJ2-3; D is uncertain. CDR1 is GTSNPN and CDR2 is SVGIG in the germline V gene (reference sequence). The CDR3 extends over 15 amino acids. V was trimmed by 3 bases and J by 6 bases, leaving 19 bases between them.

The V gene is TRBV5-1, the J gene TRBJ2-6; D gene uncertain. This CDR3 is 15 amino acids long. CDR1 is SGHRS and CDR2 is YFSETQ in the germline V gene. Trimming removed 4 bases from V and 2 bases from J, with 10 bases in between. CDR3 residues: CASSINTAGANVLTF. In DNA, the CDR3 is TGCGCCAGCAGCATTAATACGGCTGGGGCCAACGTCCTGACTTTC.